Listed below are T cell receptor beta chains from one sample, sequenced in a study of blood T cell repertoires in COVID-19. The repertoire was sequenced with immunoSEQ multiplex PCR; TCRdb's copy has only in-frame clones and lacks some. The sample comprises some 130,000 clones, about 78% of which are singletons, and roughly 9.7% rests with the top ten. What was sequenced was peripheral blood. Receptors originate from a man between 60 and 75 years old who had recovered from COVID-19. Each CDR3 is given with its conserved first and last residue. A D gene is named only where the DNA matches it firmly. The size entry is marked missing in some rows and otherwise reads once, few, many or a size class.

.,TRBV15,.,TRBJ1-1,CATSRDRSRLQAFF,TGTGCCACCAGCAGAGATAGGTCCCGACTTCAAGCTTTCTTT
few,TRBV19,TRBD1,TRBJ1-5,CASSIDNRGGQPQHF,TGTGCCAGTAGTATAGATAACAGGGGAGGCCAGCCCCAGCATTTT
once,TRBV12-3/TRBV12-4,TRBD1,TRBJ1-1,CASSFEGAAFF,TGTGCCAGCAGTTTCGAGGGGGCAGCTTTCTTT
.,TRBV11-2,TRBD2,TRBJ2-1,CASSLGLAGEQFF,TGTGCCAGCAGCCTCGGACTAGCGGGAGAGCAGTTCTTC
.,TRBV4-2,TRBD1,TRBJ2-5,CASSQQARTGPTQETQYF,TGTGCCAGCAGCCAACAAGCCCGGACAGGGCCCACCCAAGAGACCCAGTACTTC
.,TRBV11-3,.,TRBJ2-7,CASSPKGGAKFSYEQYF,TGTGCCAGCAGCCCTAAAGGGGGAGCTAAGTTCTCCTACGAGCAGTACTTC
.,TRBV7-8,.,TRBJ1-1,CASSLDFQVEAFF,TGTGCCAGCAGCTTAGACTTCCAGGTTGAAGCTTTCTTT
.,TRBV14,.,TRBJ2-7,CASSQDYNSYEQYF,TGTGCCAGCAGCCAAGATTATAACAGCTACGAGCAGTACTTC
.,TRBV10-3,.,TRBJ2-6,CAISAGTSGANVLTF,TGTGCCATCAGTGCAGGTACCTCTGGGGCCAACGTCCTGACTTTC
.,TRBV4-2,.,TRBJ1-6,CASSQDGSSYNSPLHF,TGTGCCAGCAGCCAAGATGGCAGCTCCTATAATTCACCCCTCCACTTT
many,TRBV19,.,TRBJ1-2,CASSIGGPAYGYTF,TGTGCCAGTAGTATAGGGGGCCCAGCCTATGGCTACACCTTC
.,TRBV2,.,TRBJ2-7,CASSLTSSEQYF,TGTGCCAGCAGCCTGACTAGTTCCGAGCAGTACTTC
many,TRBV5-6,.,TRBJ2-1,CASSLEGRTYNEQFF,TGTGCCAGCAGCTTGGAGGGGAGGACCTACAATGAGCAGTTCTTC
.,TRBV6-2/TRBV6-3,TRBD2,TRBJ2-3,CASSYVLGLAGTTDTQYF,TGTGCCAGCAGTTACGTCCTTGGACTAGCGGGGACCACAGATACGCAGTATTTT
few,TRBV28,TRBD2,TRBJ2-7,CASSSTSGVTYEQYF,TGTGCCAGCAGTTCAACTAGCGGGGTTACCTACGAGCAGTACTTC
.,TRBV14,TRBD2,TRBJ2-2,CASSSLAGTGELFF,TGTGCCAGCAGCTCCTTAGCGGGCACCGGGGAGCTGTTTTTT
.,TRBV25-1,.,TRBJ2-3,CASSGRSGDTQYF,TGTGCCAGCAGTGGACGATCGGGAGATACGCAGTATTTT
.,TRBV9,.,TRBJ1-3,CASSVGPVGGGNTIYF,TGTGCCAGCAGCGTAGGACCGGTTGGCGGAGGAAACACCATATATTTT
.,TRBV7-8,TRBD2,TRBJ2-1,CASSPRIAGFYNEQFF,TGTGCCAGCAGCCCGAGGATAGCGGGATTCTACAATGAGCAGTTCTTC
once,TRBV28,.,TRBJ1-4,CASSPPGLEREKLFF,TGTGCCAGCAGTCCCCCGGGACTTGAGCGAGAAAAACTGTTTTTT
.,TRBV19,TRBD1,TRBJ2-2,CAVRDSIYTGELFF,TGTGCCGTTCGGGACAGTATCTACACCGGGGAGCTGTTTTTT
.,TRBV15,TRBD1,TRBJ2-7,CATSSRDRSFYEQYF,TGTGCCACCAGCAGCCGGGACAGGTCTTTCTACGAGCAGTACTTC
.,TRBV20-1,.,TRBJ1-2,CSAATVRADTF,TGCAGTGCTGCAACCGTCAGGGCCGACACCTTC
.,TRBV10-3,TRBD2,TRBJ2-7,CAISDPGTTAYEQYF,TGTGCCATCAGTGACCCCGGGACTACTGCCTACGAGCAGTACTTC
.,TRBV19,.,TRBJ2-1,CASTPTSIGNEQFF,TGTGCCAGTACCCCTACTAGCATAGGCAATGAGCAGTTCTTC
.,TRBV19,TRBD1,TRBJ1-5,CASSIPGTGSQPQHF,TGTGCCAGTAGTATTCCCGGGACAGGGAGTCAGCCCCAGCATTTT
.,TRBV2,.,TRBJ1-2,CASSESRDYGYTF,TGTGCCAGCAGTGAATCCAGGGACTATGGCTACACCTTC
few,TRBV30,.,TRBJ1-5,CAWSVYGGNQPQHF,TGTGCCTGGAGTGTATACGGGGGGAATCAGCCCCAGCATTTT
.,TRBV3-1/TRBV3-2,TRBD1,TRBJ2-7,CASSQGQGTGYYEQYF,TGTGCCAGCAGCCAGGGACAGGGTACGGGTTACTACGAGCAGTACTTC
.,TRBV2,TRBD1,TRBJ1-2,CASSESGTGYGYTF,TGTGCCAGCAGTGAATCAGGGACAGGCTATGGCTACACCTTC
once,TRBV2,.,TRBJ1-2,CASSEVILRRSREGYTF,TGTGCCAGCAGTGAAGTAATCCTGCGTCGGTCGCGCGAAGGCTACACCTTC
.,TRBV2,.,TRBJ2-7,CASRPVYEQYF,TGTGCCAGCAGACCGGTCTACGAGCAGTACTTC
.,TRBV10-1,TRBD2,TRBJ2-7,CASSESRTSSYEQYF,TGCGCCAGCAGTGAGTCCAGGACTAGCTCCTACGAGCAGTACTTC
.,TRBV10-1,TRBD1,TRBJ2-7,CASRGQVSYEQYF,TGCGCCAGCAGGGGACAGGTCTCCTACGAGCAGTACTTC
.,TRBV19,.,TRBJ1-5,CASSPTAEIFNQPQHF,TGTGCCAGTAGTCCTACCGCGGAGATATTCAATCAGCCCCAGCATTTT
.,TRBV6-2/TRBV6-3,.,TRBJ2-3,CASSYNTGFRSTDTQYF,TGTGCCAGCAGTTACAATACAGGGTTTCGGAGCACAGATACGCAGTATTTT
.,TRBV27,.,TRBJ2-7,CASRLQGLEQYF,TGTGCCAGCCGTCTTCAGGGGCTCGAGCAGTACTTC
few,TRBV28,TRBD1,TRBJ1-6,CASSSRTGQLNSPLHF,TGTGCCAGCAGTTCCCGGACAGGGCAACTAAATTCACCCCTCCACTTT
.,TRBV7-2,TRBD2,TRBJ2-2,CASSFQREGRGELFF,TGTGCCAGCAGCTTCCAGCGGGAGGGCCGCGGGGAGCTGTTTTTT
few,TRBV9,TRBD1,TRBJ1-1,CASSVAGQGNTEAFF,TGTGCCAGCAGCGTAGCGGGACAGGGGAACACTGAAGCTTTCTTT
.,TRBV28,.,TRBJ1-2,CASRYLGGGYTF,TGTGCCAGCAGGTACTTGGGAGGTGGCTACACCTTC
.,TRBV27,.,TRBJ2-1,CASRTGTNSYNEQFF,TGTGCCAGCAGGACCGGGACAAATTCCTACAATGAGCAGTTCTTC
.,TRBV11-2,.,TRBJ1-3,CASSPQGIAGNTIYF,TGTGCCAGCAGCCCACAGGGTATTGCTGGAAACACCATATATTTT
.,TRBV7-2,TRBD1,TRBJ1-5,CASSLSTGSNQPQHF,TGTGCCAGCAGCTTATCGACAGGGAGCAATCAGCCCCAGCATTTT
.,TRBV2,.,TRBJ1-6,CASSEGQDSPLHF,TGTGCCAGCAGTGAAGGACAGGATTCACCCCTCCACTTT
.,TRBV6-5,.,TRBJ1-5,CASSPGGRNQPQHF,TGTGCCAGCAGTCCCGGGGGGCGCAATCAGCCCCAGCATTTT
.,TRBV6-2/TRBV6-3,TRBD2,TRBJ2-3,CASSTGRVRTDTQYF,TGTGCCAGCAGTACCGGGAGGGTCCGTACAGATACGCAGTATTTT
once,TRBV6-5,.,TRBJ1-1,CASSYSREREAFF,TGTGCCAGCAGTTACTCCAGGGAACGGGAAGCTTTCTTT